This T cell receptor beta chain appears in the sequencing data of a study of cytomegalovirus exposure and HLA in healthy donors. The count of this clone is one. Its target is not known. 60 Vbeta and 13 Jbeta primers were used in PCR. Some clones are missing from TCRdb's copy, which holds only in-frame ones; the method was immunoSEQ multiplex PCR. The table records approximately 190,000 clones, roughly 76% of them present only once. General study points: Generally TCR sequences proved uncommon, though certain public TCRs appeared in numerous donors. Based on reports, TCR beta sequences accurately predicted HLA-A and HLA-B alleles for most subjects. Follow-up analysis seemed to connect common viral pathogens with several of the most significant clusters identified.

These donors, healthy bone marrow donors, were studied. The CDR3 consists of 13 residues. Germline CDR1 and CDR2: SGHNT and YYREEE (reference sequence). V trimming: 1 base; J trimming: 6 bases; junction bases outside the gene matches: 3. This TCR was sampled from a man aged 35-49 years in good health and CMV-seropositive. The chain combines TRBV5-4 with TRBJ1-2; 7 bases match TRBD1. Sequencing was carried out using PBMCs. The CDR3 spells CASSLPDRDGYTF. DNA for the CDR3: TGTGCCAGCAGCTTGCCCGACAGGGATGGCTACACCTTC. Using reference TRBV5-4 and TRBJ1-2 for the parts outside the CDR3, the full variable domain is ETGVTQSPTHLIKTRGQQVTLRCSSQSGHNTVSWYQQALGQGPQFIFQYYREEENGRGNFPPRFSGLQFPNYSSELNVNALELDDSALYLCASSLPDRDGYTFGSGTRLTVV.